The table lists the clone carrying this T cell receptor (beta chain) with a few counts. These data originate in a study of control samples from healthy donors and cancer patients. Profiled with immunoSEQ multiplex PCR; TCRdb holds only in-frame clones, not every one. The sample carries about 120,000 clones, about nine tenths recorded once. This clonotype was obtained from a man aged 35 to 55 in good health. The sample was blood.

CDR3 in amino acids: CASSSMTSTDTQYF. DNA for the CDR3: TGTGCCAGCAGCTCGATGACTAGCACAGATACGCAGTATTTT. The chain couples TRBV11-3 to TRBJ2-3, with no clear D. Germline CDR1 and CDR2: SGHNT and YENEEA. The V end lost 4 bases, the J end lost 0 bases, and 8 bases lay between the germline ends. This CDR3 comprises 14 residues.